The clone carrying this TCR beta chain was seen a few times. Its target is unknown. The sample comes from a study of T cells in Graves' hyperthyroidism and ophthalmopathy. The wider study: Peripheral blood collection took place at initial diagnosis, before any treatment. Whole-study results and caveats: Expanded thyroid clonotypes (above 0.001) were mostly also found in blood.

Germline CDR1 is LGHNT and CDR2 is FRNRAP. Trimming removed 0 bases from V and 1 base from J, with 31 bases in between. The CDR3 consists of 22 residues. Newly diagnosed patients aged 18 to 65 had hyperthyroidism of under 2 months' duration. Diagnosis rested on symptoms, serum thyroxine and TRAb, thyroid ultrasound, and orbital computed tomography. Amplified TCR beta CDR3 regions came from RNA transcripts. HTBI primers drove first-round RT-PCR of the TCR CDR3. TCRdb passed the multiplex PCR reads through MiXCR, listing each CDR3 protein once. The table lists 380,000 or so distinct CDR3 sequences, 15% to 20% of them singletons.

The rearrangement links TRBV12-5 to TRBJ2-7, with a possible D match to TRBD1 (6 bases). The receptor was isolated from a woman younger than 35 with Graves' hyperthyroidism. Material: blood. The CDR3 nucleotides read TGTGCTAGTGGTTTGGTTACCCCGATTAGAAAGAGGCCGGGACATCTATCCTACGAGCAGTACTTC. This encodes CASGLVTPIRKRPGHLSYEQYF.